This record concerns one TCR beta chain sequence. Germline lookup yields CDR1 MNHEY and CDR2 SVGAGI. This CDR3 spans 12 amino acids. V lost 6 bases, J lost 7 bases, and 9 bases lay in between. Survey-level TCR beta sequencing used the immunoSEQ assay. TCRdb's copy holds only in-frame clones and misses some; the assay was immunoSEQ multiplex PCR. The sample contains around 50,000 clones, more than 80% of which appear only once. This chain uses TRBV6-5 with TRBJ2-2; no firm D call. The sequenced material came from PBMCs. This receptor was taken from a middle-aged man with rheumatoid arthritis. The CDR3 loop is CASSQSGGELFF. Here the CDR3 DNA reads TGTGCCAGCAGCCAGTCCGGCGGGGAGCTGTTTTTT.